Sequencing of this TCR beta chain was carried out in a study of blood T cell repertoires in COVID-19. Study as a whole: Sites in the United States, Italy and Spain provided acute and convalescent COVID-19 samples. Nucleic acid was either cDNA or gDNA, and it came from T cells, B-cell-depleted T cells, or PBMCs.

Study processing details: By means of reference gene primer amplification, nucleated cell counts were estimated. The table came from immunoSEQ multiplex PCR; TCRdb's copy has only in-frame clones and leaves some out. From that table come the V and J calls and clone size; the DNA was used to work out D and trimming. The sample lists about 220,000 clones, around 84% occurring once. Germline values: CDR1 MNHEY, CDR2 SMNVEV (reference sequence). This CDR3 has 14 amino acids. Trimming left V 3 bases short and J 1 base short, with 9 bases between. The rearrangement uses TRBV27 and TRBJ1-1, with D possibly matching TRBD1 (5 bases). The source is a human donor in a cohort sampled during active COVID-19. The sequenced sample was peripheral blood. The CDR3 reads CASSFGAGNTEAFF. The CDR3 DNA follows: TGTGCCAGCAGTTTTGGGGCAGGGAACACTGAAGCTTTCTTT.